This TCR beta chain emerged from a study of T-cell memory formation after mild COVID-19. Study conclusions and caveats: Largely, contracting CD4+ clones fell within CM and EM, and contracting CD8+ clones within EMRA. Clones that shrank (day 15 to 85) were balanced CD4/CD8, whereas later expanders leaned CD4+.

CDR1 and CDR2 from the germline V gene are SGHAT and FQNNGV. The CDR3 contains 15 residues. V was shortened by 1 base and J by 0 bases, with 10 bases between the two germline ends. Barcoded TCR alpha and TCR beta cDNA libraries with UMIs came from 5'RACE using constant-segment primers. TCRdb reprocessed the 5' RACE reads via MiXCR and lists one record per CDR3 protein. The table has 250,000 to 300,000 distinct CDR3 sequences, 15% to 20% seen once; the top ten hold about 23%. A remark on this clonotype: Its matching antigen is unknown.

The specimen sequenced was PBMCs or a T cell subset sorted from them (not recorded which). The chain has TRBV11-2 and TRBJ2-7; D is perhaps TRBD1 (6 bases). The clonotype comes from a man aged 18 to 35 who had mild COVID-19 (a few samples of this study predate the infection). Cell type and time point are not known. CDR3 sequence reads: CASSLVQGSSYEQYF. The CDR3 DNA follows: TGTGCCAGCAGCTTAGTCCAGGGGAGCTCCTACGAGCAGTACTTC. The full variable domain, with the rest looked up from reference TRBV11-2 and TRBJ2-7, is EAGVAQSPRYKIIEKRQSVAFWCNPISGHATLYWYQQILGQGPKLLIQFQNNGVVDDSQLPKDRFSAERLKGVDSTLKIQPAKLEDSAVYLCASSLVQGSSYEQYFGPGTRLTVT.